One and the same sample provided the 30 T cell receptor beta chains below, sequenced in a study of memory CD4+ T cells and cytomegalovirus serostatus. Single viable CD3+CD4+CD8-CD45RO+ cells were sorted as the memory CD4+ T cells. Assay used: immunoSEQ multiplex PCR; TCRdb lists only in-frame clones, some missing. The sample lists about 61,000 clones; 80% were seen once. Sequencing was carried out using memory CD4+ T cells from blood. All receptors derive from an adult in good health and CMV-seronegative. Some clones in this sample may be carry-over from other donors' samples.

The chain is built from TRBV30 and TRBJ2-3; TRBD2 matches 8 bases. Trimming removed 5 bases from V and 2 bases from J; junction bases left unmatched: 21. The CDR3 runs to 19 residues. Germline V CDR1 and CDR2: GTSNPN, SVGIG (reference sequence). CDR3 DNA: TGTGCCTGGTCGACCCCGGGGGGGGAGGTCCTGAATTCCACAGATACGCAGTATTTT. It yields the protein CAWSTPGGEVLNSTDTQYF.

By share, this clone counts as medium-sized (0.01 to 0.1%). DNA of the CDR3: TGTGCCAGCAGCTTAGATCACGGGGGGACAGGGAGAAGGGTCTACAATGAGCAGTTCTTC. It is translated as CASSLDHGGTGRRVYNEQFF. The rearrangement joins TRBV11-3 to TRBJ2-1; TRBD1 matches 9 bases. Germline V gives CDR1 SGHNT, CDR2 YENEEA. J gave up 3 bases and V 0 bases, and 15 bases lay outside the gene matches. This CDR3 spans 20 amino acids.

This clone showed up just once. V and J are TRBV2 and TRBJ2-3; 8 bases are a match to TRBD2. The CDR3 consists of 19 residues. V was pared by 4 bases and J by 2 bases, with 17 bases of the junction left unmatched. Germline lookup yields CDR1 SNHLY and CDR2 FYNNEI. The CDR3 spells CASSGARAGGSLITDTQYF. CDR3 in DNA: TGTGCCAGCAGTGGAGCGAGGGCGGGGGGCTCACTTATCACAGATACGCAGTATTTT.

The chain uses TRBV28 and TRBJ2-7, with 14 nucleotides matching TRBD2. Trimming removed 5 bases from V and 5 bases from J; junction bases left unmatched: 8. There are 16 residues in the CDR3. CDR1 and CDR2 from the germline V gene are MDHEN and SYDVKM. CDR3 region: CASSLAGTSGSHEQYF. DNA of the CDR3: TGTGCCAGCAGTCTCGCGGGGACTAGCGGGAGCCACGAGCAGTACTTC.

The gene calls are TRBV5-1 and TRBJ2-2, with unresolved D. Germline lookup yields CDR1 SGHRS and CDR2 YFSETQ. The CDR3 covers 14 residues. The V end lost 4 bases, the J end lost 3 bases, and 10 bases lay between the germline ends. CDR3 region: CASSTRPDTGELFF. The CDR3 region has the DNA TGCGCCAGCAGCACGAGACCCGACACCGGGGAGCTGTTTTTT.

V is TRBV7-2 and J is TRBJ2-5; possibly TRBD2 for D (5 bases). CDR3 length equals 14 residues. Germline V lookup: CDR1 SGHTA, CDR2 FQGNSA. The V end lost 6 bases, the J end lost 2 bases, and 13 bases lay between the germline ends. The CDR3 reads CASRAPGIQETQYF. The CDR3 bases are TGTGCCAGCAGGGCGCCGGGGATTCAAGAGACCCAGTACTTC.

This clone was recorded only once. The identical CDR3 is also encoded by other nucleotide sequences in the sample. The chain combines TRBV5-1 with TRBJ1-4, with D unclear. CDR1 is SGHRS, CDR2 YFSETQ, per germline. The CDR3 is made up of 13 amino acids. The ends were cut back, 0 bases at V and 8 bases at J, with 8 bases in the middle. Written as DNA, the CDR3 is TGCGCCAGCAGCTTGGCGGCAGACGAAAAACTGTTTTTT. Translating gives CASSLAADEKLFF.

This chain connects TRBV6-6 to TRBJ2-3; D is uncertain. The CDR3 consists of 16 residues. Germline CDR1 MNHNY, CDR2 SVGAGI (reference sequence). Trimming removed 6 bases at V and 2 bases at J, with 18 bases between. The CDR3 DNA reads TGTGCCAGCAGCGCCGACGCTCCGCGGTACACAGATACGCAGTATTTT. Residues: CASSADAPRYTDTQYF.

The V gene is TRBV30, the J gene TRBJ2-7; perhaps TRBD2 as D (6 bases). This CDR3 is 15 amino acids long. Trimming left V 5 bases short and J 0 bases short, with 17 bases between. The germline V gene encodes CDR1 GTSNPN and CDR2 SVGIG (reference sequence). The CDR3: CAWPGGAGYSYEQYF. The CDR3 nucleotides are TGTGCCTGGCCCGGAGGGGCGGGATACTCCTACGAGCAGTACTTC. The full variable domain, in which reference TRBV30 and TRBJ2-7 provide the parts outside the CDR3, is SQTIHQWPATLVQPVGSPLSLECTVEGTSNPNLYWYRQAAGRGLQLLFYSVGIGQISSEVPQNLSASRPQDRQFILSSKKLLLSDSGFYLCAWPGGAGYSYEQYFGPGTRLTVT.

V is TRBV30 and J is TRBJ2-7; a possible D gene is TRBD1 (7 bases). The CDR3 runs 11 residues. Trimming removed 3 bases from V and 11 bases from J, with 14 bases in between. Per the germline V gene, CDR1 is GTSNPN and CDR2 is SVGIG (reference sequence). CDR3 sequence (DNA): TGTGCCTGGAGGATGACCAGGGGGGAGTACTTC. Protein sequence: CAWRMTRGEYF.

The rearrangement joins TRBV27 to TRBJ2-7, with D possibly being TRBD2 (6 bases). The CDR3 has 12 residues. From germline, CDR1 is MNHEY and CDR2 SMNVEV (reference sequence). Trimming removed 6 bases at V and 5 bases at J, with 11 bases between. CDR3 in amino acids: CASRRPGDEQYF. CDR3 coding DNA: TGTGCCAGCAGGCGGCCGGGGGACGAGCAGTACTTC.

In regard to this clone: At one end the junction does not follow the germline gene, possibly because of a read error. The chain is built from TRBV7-7 and TRBJ2-5; D might be TRBD2 (5 bases). The CDR3 length is 15 residues. CDR1 SSHAT and CDR2 FNYEAQ come from the germline V gene (reference sequence). The chain's CDR3 is CASSLSPTRIETQYF. DNA for the CDR3: TGTGCTAGCAGCTTATCCCCCACTAGGATAGAGACCCAGTACTTC.

The chain recombines TRBV5-1 with TRBJ2-1, with 8 bases aligning to TRBD2. V shed 3 bases and J 2 bases; nucleotides not matched to a gene: 7. The CDR3 has 16 residues. Germline CDR1 and CDR2: SGHRS and YFSETQ. In nucleotides, the CDR3 is TGCGCCAGCAGCTCGATTCCTAGCGGGCCCTACAATGAGCAGTTCTTC. Its translation is CASSSIPSGPYNEQFF.

The V gene is TRBV25-1, the J gene TRBJ2-5; D remains unclear. CDR1 is MGHDK and CDR2 is SYGVNS in the germline V gene. The CDR3 covers 17 residues. V gave up 3 bases and J gave up 2 bases, with 19 bases separating them. Here the CDR3 reads CASSESVPREVQETQYF. CDR3 DNA sequence: TGTGCCAGCAGTGAGAGTGTCCCCCGAGAAGTGCAAGAGACCCAGTACTTC.

This clone was seen more than once but under ten times. This chain joins TRBV9 and TRBJ2-2; D remains ambiguous. Trimming removed 4 bases at V and 3 bases at J, with 16 bases between. The CDR3 contains 16 residues. Per the germline V gene, CDR1 is SGDLS and CDR2 is YYNGEE. CDR3: CASSPTPTHYTGELFF. The CDR3 nucleotides read TGTGCCAGCAGCCCCACCCCTACGCACTACACCGGGGAGCTGTTTTTT.

A note on this clone: The junction departs from germline at one end; a sequencing error may be responsible. The V call is TRBV7-8, the J call TRBJ2-3; D not resolved. Per the germline V gene, CDR1 is SGHVS and CDR2 is FQNEAQ. This CDR3 has 14 residues. CDR3 nucleotides: TGTGCCAGCAGGTTAGGGTGGATTACAGATACGCAGTATTTT. It yields the protein CASRLGWITDTQYF.

V is TRBV4-2 and J is TRBJ1-2; TRBD1 agrees at 10 bases. Germline values: CDR1 LGHNA, CDR2 YNFKEQ. This CDR3 contains 15 residues. The trim removed 0 bases at V and 8 bases at J, leaving 6 bases unmatched. The CDR3 is CASSQDWGQGLGYTF. In DNA, the CDR3 is TGTGCCAGCAGCCAAGATTGGGGACAGGGGTTAGGCTACACCTTC.

In its sample, this clone was seen a few times. The rearrangement uses TRBV30 and TRBJ2-5; D ambiguous. Germline V gene sequence: CDR1 GTSNPN, CDR2 SVGIG (reference sequence). This CDR3 is built from 14 residues. V lost 0 bases, J lost 8 bases, and 16 bases lay in between. This CDR3 is CAWSVAGYQSTQYF. DNA of the CDR3: TGTGCCTGGAGTGTGGCCGGGTACCAGAGTACCCAGTACTTC.

The rearrangement joins TRBV7-9 to TRBJ2-3, with D hard to call. V lost 6 bases, J lost 1 base, and 17 bases lay in between. CDR1 is SEHNR, CDR2 FQNEAQ, per germline (reference sequence). This CDR3 is built from 16 residues. The DNA of the CDR3 is TGTGCCAGCAGACGCGGACGTATCTCCCGCACAGATACGCAGTATTTT. It encodes CASRRGRISRTDTQYF.

This chain joins TRBV2 and TRBJ2-5; 14 bases agree with TRBD2. Trimming removed 7 bases from V and 2 bases from J; junction bases left unmatched: 9. The CDR3 contains 17 residues. CDR1 and CDR2 from the germline V gene are SNHLY and FYNNEI. The DNA of the CDR3 is TGTGCCAGCAACGGCGGGACTAGCGGGAGTAGTCAAGAGACCCAGTACTTC. Translating gives CASNGGTSGSSQETQYF.

The gene calls are TRBV19 and TRBJ2-3; 8 nucleotides match TRBD1. The CDR3 contains 13 residues. The junction had 4 bases not matched to a gene; V was cut back by 6 bases and J by 5 bases. CDR1 and CDR2 (germline): LNHDA, SQIVND (reference sequence). The CDR3 sequence: CASRQGAGDTQYF. In nucleotides, the CDR3 is TGTGCCAGTAGGCAGGGGGCAGGAGATACGCAGTATTTT.

This rearrangement joins TRBV19 to TRBJ1-5, with 7 bases fitting TRBD1. The CDR3 is made up of 15 amino acids. V was clipped by 5 bases and J by 3 bases; unmatched bases: 7. CDR1 is LNHDA and CDR2 is SQIVND in the germline V gene (reference sequence). CDR3 DNA: TGTGCCAGTAGTCCCCTGGGACAGCTCAATCAGCCCCAGCATTTT. Encoded protein: CASSPLGQLNQPQHF.

This clone was observed a few times. The chain joins TRBV27 to TRBJ2-7, with TRBD2 identical over 12 bases. The CDR3 is 17 amino acids. With 1 base clipped from V and 4 bases from J, the junction kept 8 bases outside the gene matches. The V gene's germline CDR1 is MNHEY and CDR2 SMNVEV (reference sequence). The CDR3 loop reads CASSLYPRTSGAYEQYF. CDR3 bases: TGTGCCAGCAGTTTATACCCTCGGACTAGCGGGGCTTACGAGCAGTACTTC.

The chain links TRBV7-2 to TRBJ2-3; 10 bases line up with TRBD2. Germline CDR1 SGHTA, CDR2 FQGNSA. The CDR3 has 16 residues. Losses at the gene ends were 5 bases for V and 4 bases for J; bases not matched to a gene: 9. CDR3 DNA: TGTGCCAGCAGCGAGCTAGCGGGAGCTAGGTCAGATACGCAGTATTTT. Its protein product is CASSELAGARSDTQYF.

The V gene is TRBV27, the J gene TRBJ2-7; maybe TRBD1 (6 bases). This CDR3 is 15 amino acids long. Trimming shortened V by 6 bases and J by 2 bases, and 17 bases separated the two germline ends. Germline V gene lookup returns CDR1 MNHEY and CDR2 SMNVEV (reference sequence). The CDR3, as DNA: TGTGCCAGCAGCCACAGGGCATTGGTAACCTACGAGCAGTACTTC. Its protein is CASSHRALVTYEQYF.

The table lists this clone with a few counts. The rearrangement links TRBV19 to TRBJ1-2, with 7 bases matching TRBD1. CDR1 is LNHDA, CDR2 SQIVND, per germline (reference sequence). The V segment lost 3 bases and the J segment 4 bases; nucleotides outside the gene matches: 8. The CDR3 covers 15 residues. DNA of the CDR3: TGTGCCAGTAGTATCCTCCGGGACAGCGGCTATGGCTACACCTTC. Translating it yields CASSILRDSGYGYTF.

This chain joins TRBV19 and TRBJ1-2, with D maybe TRBD1 (5 bases). CDR3 length: 15 amino acids. Per the germline V gene, CDR1 is LNHDA and CDR2 is SQIVND (reference sequence). V lost 3 bases and J 4 bases, leaving 15 bases between the germline ends. As DNA, the CDR3 is TGTGCCAGTAGTATTCCGATCGGGGGATTCTATGGCTACACCTTC. Its translation: CASSIPIGGFYGYTF.

The V and J genes are TRBV29-1 and TRBJ2-3; D is uncertain. The germline CDR1 and CDR2 sequences are SQVTM and ANQGSEA. The length of the CDR3 is 10 residues. Trimming took off 3 bases at V and 3 bases at J, with 1 base between the two ends. CDR3 sequence: CSVDTDTQYF. CDR3 sequence (DNA): TGCAGCGTTGATACAGATACGCAGTATTTT.

This clone was detected only a few times. The CDR3 reads CASSFLIDREGEKLFF. For the CDR3, the DNA is TGTGCCAGCAGTTTCCTAATTGACAGGGAGGGGGAAAAACTGTTTTTT. This chain joins TRBV28 and TRBJ1-4; 7 nucleotides line up with TRBD1. This CDR3 contains 16 residues. CDR1 and CDR2 (germline): MDHEN, SYDVKM. The V segment lost 3 bases and the J segment 8 bases; nucleotides outside the gene matches: 12.

The chain couples TRBV28 to TRBJ1-5; D remains unclear. Trimming stripped 3 bases from V and 0 bases from J, with 12 bases between. The CDR3 is made up of 16 amino acids. Germline CDR1 reads MDHEN; CDR2 reads SYDVKM. In DNA, the CDR3 is TGTGCCAGCAGTTTTAGGACGGCCGCTAGCAATCAGCCCCAGCATTTT. It specifies CASSFRTAASNQPQHF.